The 26 T cell receptor beta chains in this list originate from one sample, sequenced in a study of T cell responses to AZD1222 COVID-19 vaccine. Clones were sequenced by immunoSEQ multiplex PCR, and TCRdb holds only the in-frame ones, with some missing. This sample has 57,000 or so clones, with around 80% found just once. The sequenced sample was peripheral blood, obtained 28 days after the second AZD1222 dose. The receptors stem from an adult who received the AZD1222 COVID-19 vaccine.

The chain has TRBV5-5 and TRBJ2-1; unclear D gene. This CDR3 has 15 residues. The V and J ends lost 1 base and 3 bases respectively, with 11 bases between them. Germline loops: CDR1 SGHKS, CDR2 YYEKEE (reference sequence). The CDR3 here is CASSLRASLYNEQFF. The CDR3 DNA reads TGTGCCAGCAGCTTGCGGGCGAGCCTCTACAATGAGCAGTTCTTC.

The chain employs TRBV5-1 and TRBJ2-2; D might be TRBD2 (7 bases). The ends were cut back, 0 bases at V and 2 bases at J, with 11 bases in the middle. CDR1 and CDR2 (germline): SGHRS, YFSETQ. The CDR3 totals 16 residues. CDR3 in DNA: TGCGCCAGCAGCTTGGTCGGGGGGCTTAACACCGGGGAGCTGTTTTTT. It yields the protein CASSLVGGLNTGELFF. Based on the CDR3 plus reference TRBV5-1 and TRBJ2-2, the full variable domain is KAGVTQTPRYLIKTRGQQVTLSCSPISGHRSVSWYQQTPGQGLQFLFEYFSETQRNKGNFPGRFSGRQFSNSRSEMNVSTLELGDSALYLCASSLVGGLNTGELFFGEGSRLTVL.

The chain employs TRBV19 and TRBJ1-5, with D maybe TRBD1 (6 bases). V was shortened by 8 bases and J by 1 base, with 18 bases between the two germline ends. The germline V gene has CDR1 LNHDA and CDR2 SQIVND (reference sequence). CDR3 size: 16 residues. For the CDR3, the DNA is TGTGCCAGTCTCTTAAGGGGGGCTGGGAGCAATCAGCCCCAGCATTTT. Protein sequence: CASLLRGAGSNQPQHF.

The chain uses TRBV3-1 (or the pseudogene TRBV3-2) and TRBJ1-3; the D gene is possibly TRBD1 (5 bases). The germline V and J ends were trimmed by 2 bases and 1 base, with 12 bases remaining between them. Germline CDR1 and CDR2: LGHDT and YNNKEL (reference sequence). The CDR3 is 16 amino acids. In DNA, the CDR3 is TGTGCCAGCAGCCAACCCACCGGGGGATCTGGAAACACCATATATTTT. Translated: CASSQPTGGSGNTIYF.

The chain joins TRBV5-1 to TRBJ1-1, with D unclear. CDR3 length: 12 residues. V shed 2 bases and J shed 6 bases, with 8 bases lying between them. Per the germline V gene, CDR1 is SGHRS and CDR2 is YFSETQ. The CDR3 DNA sequence: TGCGCCAGCAGCTTAACAGCAGCTGAAGCTTTCTTT. As protein: CASSLTAAEAFF.

The CDR3 DNA follows: TGTGCCAGCGCAGGGGGCTGGACAGATACGCAGTATTTT. It is translated as CASAGGWTDTQYF. V and J are TRBV28 and TRBJ2-3; 8 nucleotides match TRBD1. CDR1 and CDR2 (germline): MDHEN, SYDVKM. J lost 3 bases, V lost 8 bases, and 4 bases had no gene match. The CDR3 spans 13 residues.

The V gene is TRBV10-3, the J gene TRBJ1-1, with a tentative D call TRBD1 (5 bases). The germline V and J ends were trimmed by 3 bases and 6 bases, with 11 bases remaining between them. Germline CDR1 ENHRY, CDR2 SYGVKD. This CDR3 spans 13 amino acids. The CDR3 nucleotides are TGTGCCATCAGTGATACGGCAGGGCCTGAAGCTTTCTTT. As protein: CAISDTAGPEAFF.

This clone was counted once. J is TRBJ1-2 and V is TRBV7-8; no clear D. The CDR3 is 14 residues long. Trimming pared 1 base from V and 2 bases from J, leaving 8 bases between. Germline CDR1 and CDR2: SGHVS and FQNEAQ. The CDR3 region is CASSLGPGNYGYTF. DNA for the CDR3: TGTGCCAGCAGCTTAGGCCCGGGGAACTATGGCTACACCTTC.

The rearrangement joins TRBV5-8 to TRBJ1-4, with D uncertain. CDR3 length: 13 residues. V was trimmed by 4 bases and J by 5 bases, leaving 9 bases between them. Germline V gene lookup returns CDR1 SGHTS and CDR2 YDEGEE. This chain's CDR3 is CASSHGRNEKLFF. DNA for the CDR3: TGTGCCAGCAGCCACGGACGGAATGAAAAACTGTTTTTT.

The rearrangement joins TRBV21-1 to TRBJ1-5. TRBV21-1 is assigned pseudogene status. The length of the CDR3 is 16 residues. In DNA, the CDR3 is TGTGCCAGCAGCTCTCCGGAGGGGAGGAGCAATCAGCCCCAGCATTTT. Protein: CASSSPEGRSNQPQHF.

Only one count was recorded for this clone. The genes are TRBV18 and TRBJ2-2; D call uncertain. The CDR3 covers 13 residues. Trimming stripped 3 bases from V and 3 bases from J, with 5 bases between. Germline-derived CDR1 and CDR2 are KGHSH and LQKENI. The CDR3 region is CASSPGYTGELFF. CDR3 bases: TGTGCCAGCTCACCGGGGTACACCGGGGAGCTGTTTTTT.

The V and J genes are TRBV28 and TRBJ1-6; 8 bases align to TRBD1. Germline V gives CDR1 MDHEN, CDR2 SYDVKM. Unmatched junction bases numbered 2, after V lost 4 bases and J lost 6 bases. The CDR3 is made up of 14 amino acids. CDR3 in amino acids: CASSSGQGNSPLHF. As DNA, the CDR3 is TGTGCCAGCAGTTCTGGACAGGGTAATTCACCCCTCCACTTT.

The gene calls are TRBV6-6 and TRBJ2-7, with D maybe TRBD1 (5 bases). Germline loops: CDR1 MNHNY, CDR2 SVGAGI (reference sequence). The V gene lost 0 bases and the J gene lost 2 bases, with 11 bases spanning the gap. The CDR3 runs to 15 residues. The CDR3 sequence is CASSYSPDNAYEQYF. The DNA of the CDR3 is TGTGCCAGCAGTTACTCCCCGGACAATGCCTACGAGCAGTACTTC.

The chain employs TRBV9 and TRBJ2-6, with D perhaps matching TRBD2 (5 bases). From germline, CDR1 is SGDLS and CDR2 YYNGEE. The CDR3 spans 16 residues. Trimming took 2 bases from V and 3 from J, leaving 12 bases between them. CDR3 bases: TGTGCCAGCAGCGTGGACGGAGGTAATGGGGCCAACGTCCTGACTTTC. It specifies CASSVDGGNGANVLTF.

V and J are TRBV6-6 and TRBJ2-7; D is unresolved. Per germline, CDR1 MNHNY and CDR2 SVGAGI (reference sequence). The CDR3 is 11 amino acids. The V gene lost 6 bases and the J gene lost 0 bases, with 3 bases spanning the gap. The CDR3 spells CASRNSYEQYF. CDR3 coding DNA: TGTGCCAGCAGGAACTCCTACGAGCAGTACTTC.

The chain recombines TRBV9 with TRBJ2-2, with 8 bases aligning to TRBD1. CDR3 length equals 16 residues. The germline gives CDR1 SGDLS, CDR2 YYNGEE. The trim removed 7 bases at V and 3 bases at J, leaving 11 bases unmatched. In DNA, the CDR3 is TGTGCCAGCGGAGAACAGGGGGAAGAAGACACCGGGGAGCTGTTTTTT. Amino acids: CASGEQGEEDTGELFF.

The chain joins TRBV5-6 to TRBJ2-3, with TRBD2 identical over 12 bases. Germline-derived CDR1 and CDR2 are SGHDT and YYEEEE. This CDR3 has 16 amino acids. V shed 4 bases, J shed 1 base, and the junction held 4 bases outside the gene matches. This chain's CDR3 is CASSGRTSGGTDTQYF. The DNA for the CDR3 is TGTGCCAGCAGCGGCAGGACTAGCGGGGGCACAGATACGCAGTATTTT.

This chain joins TRBV6-1 and TRBJ1-2, with 7 nucleotides matching TRBD1. The germline V gene encodes CDR1 MNHNS and CDR2 SASEGT. V trimming: 1 base; J trimming: 4 bases; junction bases outside the gene matches: 6. The CDR3 is 15 amino acids. The CDR3 DNA reads TGTGCCAGCAGTGAAGGGGTCGGACAGGTCTATGGCTACACCTTC. Protein product: CASSEGVGQVYGYTF.

The chain couples TRBV12-5 to TRBJ1-5; D gene unclear. The CDR3 sequence is 13 residues long. Trimming removed 6 bases at V and 5 bases at J, with 11 bases between. Germline loops: CDR1 LGHNT, CDR2 FRNRAP. The CDR3: CASGARVDQPQHF. The CDR3 DNA reads TGTGCTAGTGGGGCTCGAGTTGATCAGCCCCAGCATTTT.

The chain links TRBV19 to TRBJ1-5; D may be TRBD1 (5 bases). Trimming shortened V by 7 bases and J by 2 bases, and 15 bases separated the two germline ends. Germline CDR1 and CDR2: LNHDA and SQIVND (reference sequence). The CDR3 has 15 residues. The CDR3 sequence: CASKGSVGGNQPQHF. Written as DNA, the CDR3 is TGTGCCAGTAAGGGTAGTGTGGGGGGCAATCAGCCCCAGCATTTT.

The chain couples TRBV4-1 to TRBJ1-1; D not resolved. Germline V gives CDR1 MGHRA, CDR2 YSYEKL. The CDR3 spans 16 residues. Trimming cost V 1 base and J 0 bases, with 12 bases left between them. DNA for the CDR3: TGCGCCAGCAGCCAAGGAGTTTCACACTTGAACACTGAAGCTTTCTTT. Translated: CASSQGVSHLNTEAFF.

V and J are TRBV2 and TRBJ2-7; TRBD2 might be the D (5 bases). The V gene lost 4 bases and the J gene lost 7 bases, with 23 bases spanning the gap. CDR3 length: 16 amino acids. Germline V CDR1 and CDR2: SNHLY, FYNNEI. This CDR3 reads CASSGLGGPGSEEQYF. The CDR3 nucleotides read TGTGCCAGCAGTGGTTTGGGTGGGCCGGGGAGTGAGGAGCAGTACTTC.

The chain joins TRBV5-4 to TRBJ1-6; D gene unclear. The CDR3 is 15 residues long. Germline V CDR1 and CDR2: SGHNT, YYREEE (reference sequence). Trimming took off 0 bases at V and 11 bases at J, with 15 bases between the two ends. CDR3 sequence (DNA): TGTGCCAGCAGCTTGGATGGCACAATTCCTCCACCCCTCCACTTT. Its protein is CASSLDGTIPPPLHF.

V gene TRBV11-3 combines with J gene TRBJ2-7; perhaps TRBD1 as D (6 bases). This CDR3 spans 14 amino acids. Trimming stripped 1 base from V and 3 bases from J, with 10 bases between. Germline assignment: CDR1 SGHNT and CDR2 YENEEA. The CDR3: CASSLAGANYEQYF. In nucleotides, the CDR3 is TGTGCCAGCAGCTTAGCAGGGGCGAACTACGAGCAGTACTTC.

The V gene is TRBV18, the J gene TRBJ2-1; 9 bases line up with TRBD2. J was trimmed by 3 bases and V by 1 base; bases with no gene match: 7. CDR1 is KGHSH and CDR2 is LQKENI in the germline V gene. The CDR3 is 17 amino acids. For the CDR3, the DNA is TGTGCCAGCTCACCACTGGTGACTAGCGGCGACTACAATGAGCAGTTCTTC. The encoded protein is CASSPLVTSGDYNEQFF.

This clone was picked up one time. This sequence joins TRBV19 and TRBJ2-7; D is unresolved. This CDR3 is 13 amino acids long. Per the germline V gene, CDR1 is LNHDA and CDR2 is SQIVND (reference sequence). Between the trimmed V and J ends, which lost 9 bases and 0 bases, there was a span of 12 bases. The DNA of the CDR3 is TGTGCCAGCCAGCGATCGGGCTCCTACGAGCAGTACTTC. As protein: CASQRSGSYEQYF.